Listed below are T cell receptor beta chains from one sample, sequenced in a study of CD8+CD57+ T cells in acquired aplastic anemia. TCRdb analysed the reads with MiXCR anew, one entry per CDR3 protein. The data contain hundreds of thousands of distinct CDR3 sequences, about 70% of them singletons. Specimen: sorted CD4+, CD8+, or CD8+CD57+ T cells (not recorded which) from PBMCs. These TCRs come from a human donor in good health, serving as a control. Each CDR3 is given with its conserved first and last residue. The order of the fields is D gene, V gene, J gene, CDR3 protein. D genes are given only for firm matches.

d_gene: NA
v_gene: TRBV11-2
j_gene: TRBJ2-6
CDR3aa: CASSLRRGRAVRAGANVLTF

d_gene: NA
v_gene: TRBV5-1
j_gene: TRBJ2-2
CDR3aa: CASSHRGELFF

d_gene: NA
v_gene: TRBV20-1
j_gene: TRBJ1-2
CDR3aa: CSAVGGSGYGYTF

d_gene: NA
v_gene: TRBV19
j_gene: TRBJ2-5
CDR3aa: CASSTTGRSQETQYF

d_gene: NA
v_gene: TRBV10-3
j_gene: TRBJ1-2
CDR3aa: CASSDQTQTNGYTF

d_gene: NA
v_gene: TRBV2
j_gene: TRBJ2-1
CDR3aa: CASGANYGYTFGSVF

d_gene: NA
v_gene: TRBV7-9
j_gene: TRBJ2-1
CDR3aa: CASSLGGGVVHEQFF

d_gene: TRBD1
v_gene: TRBV29-1
j_gene: TRBJ2-3
CDR3aa: CAISAGTAPDTQYF

d_gene: NA
v_gene: TRBV6-5
j_gene: TRBJ1-2
CDR3aa: CASRPSRDYGYTF

d_gene: TRBD2
v_gene: TRBV29-1
j_gene: TRBJ2-7
CDR3aa: CSVLPRASGNEQYF

d_gene: NA
v_gene: TRBV29-1
j_gene: TRBJ1-1
CDR3aa: CSVVLWENTDAFF